This T cell receptor beta chain was recorded in a study of T cells after somatic rescue of genetic block. This CDR3 is 16 amino acids long. The V gene lost 0 bases and the J gene lost 3 bases, with 16 bases spanning the gap. In germline, CDR1 is SGHNT, CDR2 YYREEE (reference sequence). This table comes from immunoSEQ multiplex PCR, and its TCRdb copy is limited to in-frame clones, with some not included. The sample consists of more than 9,000 clones, 74% of them appearing once. This clone came up a few times. The V gene is TRBV5-4, the J gene TRBJ2-7; no firm D call. The clonotype was recovered from a boy under 18. Sequenced: peripheral blood mononuclear cells (PBMCs). CDR3 coding DNA: TGTGCCAGCAGCTTGGCGGATACTCCTGCAGGCTACGAGCAGTACTTC. Translating it yields CASSLADTPAGYEQYF.